This T cell receptor (beta chain) was profiled in a study of T cells in localized non-small cell lung cancer. Study-wide points: Uninvolved adjacent lung had more T cell clonality than any other tissue, topping tumor. Those with higher blood T cell density had longer overall survival. Heterogeneity stays possible, as sequencing covered only one tumor region. Across samples, adjacent lung featured a median approximately 60 of the top 100 tumor clones.

Data came from immunoSEQ multiplex PCR; TCRdb stores just in-frame clones and leaves some out. Among some 1,600 clones, roughly 30% were seen once, and the ten largest hold 20%. Points on this clone: What it binds is unknown.

With 3 bases removed from V and 4 bases from J, the gap between germline ends came to 15 bases. Germline V lookup: CDR1 MNHGY, CDR2 SAAAGT. The CDR3 extends over 15 amino acids. This receptor was taken from a man aged 35 to 70 with stage II lung adenocarcinoma. This specimen consisted of lung tumor tissue, obtained before any cancer treatment. The chain links TRBV6-8 to TRBJ2-5; tentatively, D is TRBD2 (7 bases). The CDR3 region is CASSYKEGEGETQYF. DNA for the CDR3: TGTGCCAGCAGTTATAAGGAGGGGGAGGGAGAGACCCAGTACTTC.